This T cell receptor beta chain originates from a study of spatial heterogeneity in lung cancer. Looked up from germline, CDR1 is SGHKS and CDR2 is YYEKEE (reference sequence). Trimming cost V 2 bases and J 5 bases; bases outside gene matches: 13. The CDR3 contains 16 residues. Specified time point: sample taken at primary tumor resection. Unsorted whole RNA samples from tumor, nontumor lung or frozen PBMC were sequenced. Patients with untreated early-stage non-small cell lung cancer, numbering approximately 70, were the donors. This clonotype occurred many times. TCR cDNA molecules were tagged individually, and each one carried a unique molecular identifier. TCRdb fed the 5' RACE reads into MiXCR, producing one record per CDR3 protein. The sample includes 20,000 to 25,000 distinct CDR3 sequences, approximately 4.5% of them seen just once.

The receptor was isolated from a male donor with early-stage non-small cell lung cancer. Source: PBMCs, taken at surgery. The rearrangement uses TRBV5-5 and TRBJ2-7; 7 bases are shared with TRBD2. Written as DNA, the CDR3 is TGTGCCAGCAGCTTCAACGCATTGGGAGGGGACCACGAGCAGTACTTC. This gives the protein CASSFNALGGDHEQYF.